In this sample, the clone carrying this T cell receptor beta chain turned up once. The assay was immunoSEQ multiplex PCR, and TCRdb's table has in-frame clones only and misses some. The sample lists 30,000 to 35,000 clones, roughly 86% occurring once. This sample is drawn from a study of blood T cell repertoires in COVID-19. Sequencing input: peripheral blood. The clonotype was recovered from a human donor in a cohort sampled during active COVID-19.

CDR3 DNA: TGTGCCAGCTCACCCGACAGATCCTATGGCTACACCTTC. It codes for CASSPDRSYGYTF. The chain employs TRBV18 and TRBJ1-2; the D gene is possibly TRBD1 (5 bases). CDR1 is KGHSH, CDR2 LQKENI, per germline. Trimming removed 3 bases from V and 4 bases from J, with 9 bases in between. This CDR3 contains 13 residues.